These 12 T cell receptor beta chains were all obtained from the same sample, sequenced in a study of shared clonotypes between healthy human individuals. Clones were read by immunoSEQ multiplex PCR, and TCRdb kept only the in-frame ones, dropping some. The data show some 2 million clones, roughly 94% seen once. Source material: naive CD4+ T cells sorted from blood. The subset here: CD45RA+ positively selected. The receptors come from a young man in good health.

The chain uses TRBV25-1 and TRBJ1-3; D unclear. CDR1 is MGHDK, CDR2 SYGVNS, per germline. V gave up 5 bases and J gave up 0 bases, with 5 bases separating them. CDR3 size: 13 residues. This CDR3 is CASSRPSGNTIYF. The CDR3 DNA reads as TGTGCCAGCAGTAGGCCCTCTGGAAACACCATATATTTT.

A single count supports this clone. V is TRBV27 and J is TRBJ2-6; 9 nucleotides match TRBD1. CDR1 is MNHEY and CDR2 is SMNVEV in the germline V gene (reference sequence). J was trimmed by 4 bases and V by 6 bases; bases with no gene match: 10. CDR3 length: 17 amino acids. CDR3 residues: CASSRRTGAAGANVLTF. The CDR3 coding sequence is TGTGCCAGCAGCAGGAGGACAGGGGCGGCGGGGGCCAACGTCCTGACTTTC.

The chain carries TRBV7-6 and TRBJ2-3, with a weak D call TRBD2 (6 bases). The V gene lost 5 bases and the J gene lost 1 base, with 19 bases spanning the gap. Germline lookup yields CDR1 SGHVS and CDR2 FNYEAQ. This CDR3 comprises 17 residues. The CDR3 protein is CASSLLGGGAGTDTQYF. CDR3 nucleotides: TGTGCCAGCAGCCTACTGGGTGGCGGGGCGGGCACAGATACGCAGTATTTT. Supplemented by reference TRBV7-6 and TRBJ2-3, the full variable domain reads GAGVSQSPRYKVTKRGQDVALRCDPISGHVSLYWYRQALGQGPEFLTYFNYEAQQDKSGLPNDRFSAERPEGSISTLTIQRTEQRDSAMYRCASSLLGGGAGTDTQYFGPGTRLTVL.

J is TRBJ2-7 and V is TRBV7-9; tentative D call: TRBD1 (5 bases). This CDR3 comprises 15 residues. Trimming stripped 1 base from V and 5 bases from J, with 15 bases between. CDR1 and CDR2 (germline): SEHNR, FQNEAQ (reference sequence). The CDR3 spells CASSLVPRVIDEQYF. DNA of the CDR3: TGTGCCAGCAGCTTAGTGCCCAGGGTCATCGACGAGCAGTACTTC.

The CDR3: CASSDLLGPEKPAEAFF. DNA for the CDR3: TGTGCCAGCAGTGACCTCCTAGGTCCCGAAAAGCCCGCTGAAGCTTTCTTT. The chain couples TRBV6-4 to TRBJ1-1; D gene ambiguous. The V gene's germline CDR1 is MRHNA and CDR2 SNTAGT. The CDR3 is 17 amino acids. V shed 2 bases and J shed 6 bases, with 22 bases lying between them.

Regarding this clone: Distinct nucleotide sequences in the sample also encode this CDR3. V gene TRBV2 combines with J gene TRBJ1-5, with D maybe TRBD1 (5 bases). Germline CDR1 SNHLY, CDR2 FYNNEI. The CDR3 is made up of 14 amino acids. Trimming stripped 4 bases from V and 0 bases from J, with 7 bases between. The CDR3: CASSGQSSNQPQHF. DNA for the CDR3: TGTGCCAGCAGTGGACAGAGTAGCAATCAGCCCCAGCATTTT.

The V gene is TRBV6-1, the J gene TRBJ1-4, with D possibly TRBD1 on 5 matching bases. The CDR3 totals 12 residues. Trimming removed 5 bases at V and 8 bases at J, with 9 bases between. In germline, CDR1 is MNHNS, CDR2 SASEGT. CDR3: CASSQGSEKLFF. The CDR3 DNA reads TGTGCCAGCAGTCAGGGAAGCGAAAAACTGTTTTTT.

This sequence joins TRBV6-1 and TRBJ2-7, with D possibly TRBD2 on 6 matching bases. The CDR3 loop spans 15 amino acids. The V gene lost 1 base and the J gene lost 0 bases, with 10 bases spanning the gap. Germline V gives CDR1 MNHNS, CDR2 SASEGT. The CDR3 here is CASSEGGVLSYEQYF. The CDR3 nucleotides read TGTGCCAGCAGTGAAGGGGGGGTGCTCTCCTACGAGCAGTACTTC.

This chain joins TRBV30 and TRBJ2-7, with D perhaps being TRBD1 or TRBD2 (5 bases each). The germline gives CDR1 GTSNPN, CDR2 SVGIG (reference sequence). The CDR3 runs 12 residues. V dropped 1 base and J dropped 6 bases, with 10 bases sitting between them. The CDR3 is CAWSGSGTEQYF. Here the CDR3 DNA reads TGTGCCTGGAGTGGCAGTGGGACCGAGCAGTACTTC.

This clone was picked up one time. The chain uses TRBV4-2 and TRBJ2-5; 10 bases are shared with TRBD2. TRBJ2-7 explains the end of the DNA better; the J call may be wrong. Germline lookup yields CDR1 LGHNA and CDR2 YNFKEQ. CDR3 length equals 15 residues. CDR3 coding DNA: TGTGCCAGCAGCCCCGCCGGGACTAGCGCCTACGAGCAGTACTTC. Translation gives CASSPAGTSAYEQYF.

This chain links TRBV5-6 with TRBJ2-4; TRBD2 might be the D (6 bases). Trimming left V 2 bases short and J 1 base short, with 7 bases between. CDR1 is SGHDT, CDR2 YYEEEE, per germline. The CDR3 sequence is 14 residues long. The CDR3, as DNA: TGTGCCAGCAGCTTCCGGGAGGCCAAAAACATTCAGTACTTC. Protein: CASSFREAKNIQYF. The full variable domain, in which reference TRBV5-6 and TRBJ2-4 provide the parts outside the CDR3, is DAGVTQSPTHLIKTRGQQVTLRCSPKSGHDTVSWYQQALGQGPQFIFQYYEEEERQRGNFPDRFSGHQFPNYSSELNVNALLLGDSALYLCASSFREAKNIQYFGAGTRLSVL.

This chain connects TRBV6-6 to TRBJ2-3, with 8 bases matching TRBD1. CDR1 and CDR2 (germline): MNHNY, SVGAGI (reference sequence). The CDR3 loop spans 13 amino acids. Unmatched junction bases numbered 5, after V lost 6 bases and J lost 6 bases. CDR3 sequence reads: CASSRRGLDTQYF. CDR3 DNA sequence: TGTGCCAGCAGCCGCAGGGGGCTGGATACGCAGTATTTT.